These 24 T cell receptor beta chains were sequenced from one sample in a study of blood T cells in healthy people across ages. A second PCR, run for roughly 7 to 12 cycles, used a sample-barcoded 5' primer plus a J-beta primer mix. MiXCR, applied by TCRdb to the 5' RACE reads, yields one record per CDR3 protein. The sample comprises 1.2 million to 1.5 million distinct CDR3 sequences, 42% of which are singletons, and 7% to 9% rests with the top ten. Sequences were obtained from blood. The receptors derive from a woman aged 18-30 years in good health.

The CDR3 DNA sequence: TGTGCCTCATTCGGGGGGAACACTGAAGCTTTCTTT. Translated: CASFGGNTEAFF. This sequence joins TRBV10-3 and TRBJ1-1; D may be TRBD1 (5 bases). Looked up from germline, CDR1 is ENHRY and CDR2 is SYGVKD. CDR3 length equals 12 residues. Between the trimmed V and J ends, which lost 11 bases and 1 base, there was a span of 11 bases.

This chain links TRBV7-9 with TRBJ2-3; the D gene is possibly TRBD2 (5 bases). The germline V and J ends were trimmed by 2 bases and 1 base, with 16 bases remaining between them. CDR1 is SEHNR, CDR2 FQNEAQ, per germline (reference sequence). The CDR3 loop spans 17 amino acids. In DNA form, the CDR3 reads TGTGCCAGCAGCTTACCCCTAGCCGGGGTTGGCACAGATACGCAGTATTTT. The encoded protein is CASSLPLAGVGTDTQYF.

The chain carries TRBV4-1 and TRBJ2-2; D perhaps matches TRBD2 (6 bases). V was shortened by 4 bases and J by 7 bases, with 19 bases between the two germline ends. The CDR3 is 16 residues long. Germline V CDR1 and CDR2: MGHRA, YSYEKL. The CDR3 nucleotides read TGCGCCAGCAGCCCTCACCGCGGGGACTCCGTCGGGGAGCTGTTTTTT. Translation: CASSPHRGDSVGELFF.

There are many counts of this clonotype. The chain carries TRBV12-3 or TRBV12-4 and TRBJ2-1; D is ambiguous. V dropped 3 bases and J dropped 7 bases, with 4 bases sitting between them. This CDR3 comprises 11 residues. The CDR3 coding sequence is TGTGCCAGCAGTTTCCGGAATGAGCAGTTCTTC. Translation: CASSFRNEQFF.

The chain carries TRBV5-1 and TRBJ2-1, with D maybe TRBD1 (6 bases). CDR1 and CDR2 from the germline V gene are SGHRS and YFSETQ. This CDR3 comprises 14 residues. V dropped 2 bases and J dropped 10 bases, with 16 bases sitting between them. The CDR3 DNA reads TGCGCCAGCAGCTTCTTGGACAGTGTCTACGAGCAGTTCTTC. Translating gives CASSFLDSVYEQFF.

The table lists this clonotype with a count of one. J is TRBJ2-1 and V is TRBV3-1; D is tentatively TRBD1 or TRBD2 (5 bases each). The germline gives CDR1 LGHDT, CDR2 YNNKEL (reference sequence). V was shortened by 4 bases and J by 6 bases, with 16 bases between the two germline ends. The CDR3 covers 15 residues. The CDR3 region has the DNA TGTGCCAGCAGCCCGTCGAGGGGCAAGGCCAATGAGCAGTTCTTC. Its translation: CASSPSRGKANEQFF.

V is TRBV29-1 and J is TRBJ1-2; possible D gene TRBD1, 6 bases. Between the trimmed V and J ends, which lost 7 bases and 7 bases, there was a span of 19 bases. CDR1 SQVTM and CDR2 ANQGSEA come from the germline V gene. CDR3 length: 13 amino acids. The DNA for the CDR3 is TGCAGCGGAACGAGGGCAGGGGAAGTTGGCTACACCTTC. Protein sequence: CSGTRAGEVGYTF.

This clonotype was picked up a small number of times. The chain employs TRBV10-3 and TRBJ2-5; D may match TRBD1 or TRBD2 (6 bases each). The CDR3 sequence is 15 residues long. Trimming cost V 0 bases and J 7 bases, with 15 bases left between them. CDR1 is ENHRY and CDR2 is SYGVKD in the germline V gene. CDR3 DNA sequence: TGTGCCATCAGTGAGTCGTCGGGGGCGGAGGGGACCCAGTACTTC. This encodes CAISESSGAEGTQYF.

The V call is TRBV12-3 or TRBV12-4, the J call TRBJ1-1, with D possibly matching TRBD1 (5 bases). This CDR3 comprises 13 residues. The V and J ends lost 6 bases and 5 bases respectively, with 13 bases between them. The CDR3 nucleotides read TGTGCCAGCAGCAGGGCAGCAGGAACTGAAGCTTTCTTT. It is translated as CASSRAAGTEAFF.

The chain combines TRBV27 with TRBJ2-1, with D uncertain. The CDR3 has 11 amino acids. CDR1 and CDR2 from the germline V gene are MNHEY and SMNVEV (reference sequence). Trimming removed 6 bases at V and 9 bases at J, with 9 bases between. The CDR3 DNA reads TGTGCCAGCAGCCTACACACTGAGCAGTTCTTC. It specifies CASSLHTEQFF.

The chain combines TRBV20-1 with TRBJ2-3; D might be TRBD2 (5 bases). CDR1 and CDR2 (germline): DFQATT, SNEGSKA (reference sequence). The CDR3 sequence is 15 residues long. V was cut by 1 base and J by 4 bases, with 15 bases left in between. The CDR3 nucleotides read TGCAGTGCTAGAGTTCCCGGGAAGGGAGCAGATACGCAGTATTTT. This sequence encodes CSARVPGKGADTQYF.

This clonotype was observed a few times. The chain couples TRBV6-5 to TRBJ1-2, with a tentative D call TRBD1 (5 bases). The CDR3 has 14 residues. The V end was cut by 6 bases, the J end by 2 bases, with 13 bases between. CDR1 MNHEY and CDR2 SVGAGI come from the germline V gene. The CDR3 nucleotides are TGTGCCAGCAGGCCAGGGCAGCAAAACTATGGCTACACCTTC. This codes for CASRPGQQNYGYTF.

V is TRBV7-2 and J is TRBJ2-3; TRBD2 matches 10 bases. The CDR3 spans 18 residues. The ends lost 2 bases at V and 0 bases at J; junction bases unmatched: 8. Germline CDR1 reads SGHTA; CDR2 reads FQGNSA. The CDR3 region is CASSLTPLAGTSTDTQYF. CDR3 nucleotides: TGTGCCAGCAGCTTAACTCCACTAGCGGGAACTAGCACAGATACGCAGTATTTT. Complete variable domain (other parts from reference TRBV7-2 and TRBJ2-3): GAGVSQSPSNKVTEKGKDVELRCDPISGHTALYWYRQSLGQGLEFLIYFQGNSAPDKSGLPSDRFSAERTGGSVSTLTIQRTQQEDSAVYLCASSLTPLAGTSTDTQYFGPGTRLTVL.

The chain carries TRBV7-8 and TRBJ1-1; 8 bases match TRBD1. V was pared by 5 bases and J by 3 bases, with 8 bases of the junction left unmatched. This CDR3 has 15 residues. Germline CDR1 and CDR2: SGHVS and FQNEAQ. The DNA for the CDR3 is TGTGCCAGCAGCGGGGCGACAGGGGTTTACACTGAAGCTTTCTTT. Protein: CASSGATGVYTEAFF.

This chain links TRBV20-1 with TRBJ2-1; TRBD2 matches 11 bases. CDR3 length equals 14 residues. Germline values: CDR1 DFQATT, CDR2 SNEGSKA (reference sequence). After removal of 7 bases from V and 7 bases from J, the junction contained 9 bases not matched to a gene. CDR3 in amino acids: CSETLAGASNEQFF. The CDR3 nucleotides read TGCAGTGAAACACTAGCGGGAGCCTCGAATGAGCAGTTCTTC.

The chain recombines TRBV27 with TRBJ2-1; 8 positions match TRBD2. The length of the CDR3 is 15 residues. The germline V gene has CDR1 MNHEY and CDR2 SMNVEV (reference sequence). The V gene end was trimmed by 6 bases and the J gene end by 9 bases; junction bases not matched to a gene: 13. The DNA for the CDR3 is TGTGCCAGCAGCCCTCTAGCGGGCGGACTGGGTGAGCAGTTCTTC. Protein product: CASSPLAGGLGEQFF.

This chain connects TRBV12-5 to TRBJ2-1; 7 bases map to TRBD1. CDR3 length: 18 residues. V shed 0 bases and J 4 bases; nucleotides not matched to a gene: 12. Germline loops: CDR1 LGHNT, CDR2 FRNRAP. CDR3 in DNA: TGTGCTAGTGGTTTGGTACTTTCCACAGGGGCCCAGTACAATGAGCAGTTCTTC. It is translated as CASGLVLSTGAQYNEQFF. Supplemented by reference TRBV12-5 and TRBJ2-1, the full variable domain reads DARVTQTPRHKVTEMGQEVTMRCQPILGHNTVFWYRQTMMQGLELLAYFRNRAPLDDSGMPKDRFSAEMPDATLATLKIQPSEPRDSAVYFCASGLVLSTGAQYNEQFFGPGTRLTVL.

The chain carries TRBV27 and TRBJ2-7; TRBD2 matches 11 bases. The CDR3 spans 17 residues. Germline lookup yields CDR1 MNHEY and CDR2 SMNVEV (reference sequence). Losses at the gene ends were 5 bases for V and 3 bases for J; bases not matched to a gene: 12. The CDR3 nucleotides are TGTGCCAGCAGTCCACTTCGGACTAGCGGGTCGCACTACGAGCAGTACTTC. It yields the protein CASSPLRTSGSHYEQYF.

This clonotype occurred a few times. V usage is TRBV29-1 and J usage is TRBJ1-2; 8 nucleotides align to TRBD1. V was clipped by 6 bases and J by 6 bases; unmatched bases: 6. The CDR3 covers 12 residues. CDR1 and CDR2 (germline): SQVTM, ANQGSEA. CDR3 nucleotides: TGCAGCGTACCCGGACAGGGCGATGGCTACACCTTC. Translating it yields CSVPGQGDGYTF.

J is TRBJ2-3 and V is TRBV5-1; 9 nucleotides line up with TRBD1. Germline V CDR1 and CDR2: SGHRS, YFSETQ. V shed 0 bases and J 0 bases; nucleotides not matched to a gene: 5. CDR3 length: 17 amino acids. DNA for the CDR3: TGCGCCAGCAGCTTGGTGACCGGGACAGGGAGCACAGATACGCAGTATTTT. It codes for CASSLVTGTGSTDTQYF. Complete variable domain (other parts from reference TRBV5-1 and TRBJ2-3): KAGVTQTPRYLIKTRGQQVTLSCSPISGHRSVSWYQQTPGQGLQFLFEYFSETQRNKGNFPGRFSGRQFSNSRSEMNVSTLELGDSALYLCASSLVTGTGSTDTQYFGPGTRLTVL.

In its sample, this clonotype was seen many times. V gene TRBV10-3 combines with J gene TRBJ2-7; TRBD2 is a possible D gene (6 bases). CDR1 and CDR2 from the germline V gene are ENHRY and SYGVKD. The CDR3 runs 12 residues. Trimming pared 10 bases from V and 3 bases from J, leaving 13 bases between. The CDR3 coding sequence is TGTGCCACCGGGGGAGGAAGCTACGAGCAGTACTTC. Translated, it gives CATGGGSYEQYF.

This clonotype showed up just once. The gene calls are TRBV24-1 and TRBJ2-3; no definite D call. The ends were cut back, 3 bases at V and 7 bases at J, with 10 bases in the middle. Germline loops: CDR1 KGHDR, CDR2 SFDVKD. The CDR3 contains 13 residues. CDR3 DNA sequence: TGTGCCACCAGTGATGACGTTCAAAATACGCAGTATTTT. Its translation: CATSDDVQNTQYF.

The V gene is TRBV2, the J gene TRBJ2-7; 10 bases agree with TRBD2. The germline gives CDR1 SNHLY, CDR2 FYNNEI. V shed 5 bases and J 7 bases; nucleotides not matched to a gene: 8. The CDR3 has 14 amino acids. DNA for the CDR3: TGTGCCAGCAGTAATAGCGGGAGGTACAATGAGCAGTACTTC. Amino acid sequence: CASSNSGRYNEQYF.

This chain uses TRBV11-1 with TRBJ2-7, with TRBD1 matching 7 bases. Germline CDR1 and CDR2: SGHAT and FQDESV (reference sequence). V trimming: 5 bases; J trimming: 4 bases; junction bases outside the gene matches: 32. The CDR3 runs to 22 residues. For the CDR3, the DNA is TGTGCCAGCAGCCGGTCCTTCGGCCGACCTCAGTCGACAGGGTCCCTTCTGTACGAGCAGTACTTC. Translated: CASSRSFGRPQSTGSLLYEQYF.